These T cell receptor beta chains were read from a single sample in a study of T cells after yellow fever vaccination. TCRdb passed the 5' RACE reads through MiXCR, listing each CDR3 protein once. The sample lists some 250,000 distinct CDR3 sequences, about 3.7% occurring once. The source material was PBMCs, sampled 15 days after the yellow fever booster vaccination. The receptors come from a man aged 18-30 years who received the YFV17D yellow fever vaccine. Each CDR3 is given with its conserved first and last residue. The D gene is left open where the match is weak. Only part of the rows carry a size: once, few, many, or a class if the clone is expanded.

cdr3_length	clone_size	j_call	d_call	v_call	cdr3_aa	cdr3_nt
15	few	TRBJ2-1	NA	TRBV7-3	CASSPYSGSYNEQFF	TGTGCCAGCAGCCCCTACAGTGGGTCCTACAATGAGCAGTTCTTC
14	many	TRBJ2-7	NA	TRBV27	CASREAQPPYEQYF	TGTGCCAGCCGAGAAGCGCAGCCACCCTACGAGCAGTACTTC
15	many	TRBJ1-1	NA	TRBV6-5	CASSYSSGMNTEAFF	TGTGCCAGCAGTTACTCCTCAGGCATGAACACTGAAGCTTTCTTT
15	many	TRBJ2-1	NA	TRBV12-3/TRBV12-4	CASARAGAGENEQFF	TGTGCCAGCGCTCGGGCGGGGGCGGGGGAGAATGAGCAGTTCTTC
17	many	TRBJ2-3	NA	TRBV15	CATSRDRRSTRTDTQYF	TGTGCCACCAGCAGAGATCGAAGGAGCACTCGCACAGATACGCAGTATTTT
16	few	TRBJ2-1	TRBD1	TRBV4-2	CASSQEGQSSYNEQFF	TGTGCCAGCAGCCAAGAGGGACAGAGCTCCTACAATGAGCAGTTCTTC
15	many	TRBJ2-5	NA	TRBV6-6	CASSYIIAGGETQYF	TGTGCCAGCAGTTACATAATCGCTGGCGGGGAGACCCAGTACTTC
14	many	TRBJ1-5	TRBD1	TRBV27	CASSESGGNQPQHF	TGTGCCAGCAGTGAATCAGGGGGAAATCAGCCCCAGCATTTT
12	many	TRBJ1-5	NA	TRBV7-9	CASSFGRQPQHF	TGTGCCAGCAGCTTCGGGCGTCAGCCCCAGCATTTT
13	many	TRBJ2-1	TRBD2	TRBV15	CATSRDREGEQFF	TGTGCCACCAGCAGAGATCGGGAGGGGGAGCAGTTCTTC
12	many	TRBJ1-1	NA	TRBV20-1	CSASGGATEAFF	TGCAGTGCTAGCGGAGGGGCCACTGAAGCTTTCTTT
15	NA	TRBJ2-3	NA	TRBV5-4	CASSYRGALTDTQYF	TGTGCCAGCAGCTACCGTGGGGCCCTCACAGATACGCAGTATTTT
14	few	TRBJ2-7	TRBD2	TRBV19	CATSRGASSYEQYF	TGTGCCACCTCGCGGGGGGCTAGCTCCTACGAGCAGTACTTC
19	few	TRBJ2-1	TRBD1	TRBV6-6	CASSYHPGDSRVRYNEQFF	TGTGCCAGCAGTTACCACCCCGGGGACAGCCGGGTTCGATACAATGAGCAGTTCTTC
13	many	TRBJ1-1	TRBD1	TRBV19	CASTGGADTEAFF	TGTGCCAGTACAGGGGGCGCCGACACTGAAGCTTTCTTT
15	NA	TRBJ2-1	TRBD2	TRBV15	CATSREAGGMNEQFF	TGTGCCACCAGCAGAGAAGCGGGGGGCATGAATGAGCAGTTCTTC
14	many	TRBJ2-3	TRBD1	TRBV5-1	CASSPGTVLDTQYF	TGCGCCAGCAGCCCCGGGACAGTGTTAGATACGCAGTATTTT
13	many	TRBJ2-3	NA	TRBV5-1	CASNPWSTDTQYF	TGCGCCAGCAACCCCTGGAGCACAGATACGCAGTATTTT
21	NA	TRBJ2-6	TRBD1	TRBV5-1	CASSLWGRTGTVLEGANVLTF	TGCGCCAGCAGCTTGTGGGGCAGGACAGGGACCGTCCTGGAAGGGGCCAACGTCCTGACTTTC
12	many	TRBJ2-2	NA	TRBV7-6	CASSPFIGELFF	TGTGCCAGCAGCCCCTTTATCGGGGAGCTGTTTTTT
13	many	TRBJ2-3	NA	TRBV7-2	CASSSTPTDTQYF	TGTGCCAGCAGCTCAACCCCCACAGATACGCAGTATTTT
12	many	TRBJ2-7	NA	TRBV5-1	CASSPGHSEQYF	TGCGCCAGCAGCCCGGGACACAGCGAGCAGTACTTC
14	many	TRBJ1-1	TRBD1	TRBV12-3/TRBV12-4	CASSGTGGPIEAFF	TGTGCCAGCAGCGGGACAGGGGGCCCGATTGAAGCTTTCTTT